The 6 T cell receptor beta chains in this list originate from one sample, sequenced in a study of human T cells and chemical hapten exposure. Time point in this sample: patch test 1, 2 weeks after DPC sensitization. Noted treatment: therapeutic diphenylcyclopropenone sensitization with weekly scalp DPC. TCRdb reprocessed the RACE reads via MiXCR and lists one record per CDR3 protein. Among fewer than 500,000 distinct CDR3 sequences listed, 4.8% were seen once. Source: whole blood, taken in connection with sensitization to the hapten diphenylcyclopropenone (DPC). The receptor set was obtained from a woman between 45 and 65 years old with alopecia areata. Some clones in this sample may be carry-over from other donors' samples.

V gene TRBV12-5 combines with J gene TRBJ1-1; D is perhaps TRBD1 (5 bases). The CDR3 is 15 amino acids. V gave up 1 base and J gave up 5 bases, with 14 bases separating them. Germline V gives CDR1 LGHNT, CDR2 FRNRAP. The CDR3 bases are TGTGCTAGTGGTTTGGATGGGGCTGGTGTTACTGAAGCTTTCTTT. Residues: CASGLDGAGVTEAFF.

In its sample, this clonotype was seen a few times. The CDR3 nucleotides read TGTGCCAGCAGTGAAGGGCACAGGGATTATGAAGCTTTCTTT. Translation gives CASSEGHRDYEAFF. The V and J genes are TRBV2 and TRBJ1-1; tentative D call: TRBD1 (6 bases). The germline CDR1 and CDR2 sequences are SNHLY and FYNNEI. Trimming pared 1 base from V and 7 bases from J, leaving 13 bases between. The CDR3 loop spans 14 amino acids.

The rearrangement uses TRBV2 and TRBJ1-2; weak D call: TRBD1 (6 bases). Trimming stripped 2 bases from V and 4 bases from J, with 14 bases between. This CDR3 contains 15 residues. The germline V gene has CDR1 SNHLY and CDR2 FYNNEI. CDR3 sequence reads: CASSELVRGSYGYTF. As DNA, the CDR3 is TGTGCCAGCAGTGAACTGGTCAGGGGTTCCTATGGCTACACCTTC. The full variable domain, rest sourced from reference TRBV2 and TRBJ1-2, is EPEVTQTPSHQVTQMGQEVILRCVPISNHLYFYWYRQILGQKVEFLVSFYNNEISEKSEIFDDQFSVERPDGSNFTLKIRSTKLEDSAMYFCASSELVRGSYGYTFGSGTRLTVV.

At least ten counts were recorded for this clonotype. The genes are TRBV12-3 or TRBV12-4 and TRBJ1-5, with D tentatively TRBD1 (5 bases). This CDR3 spans 12 amino acids. The CDR3 loop is CAIRAGNQPQHF. DNA of the CDR3: TGTGCTATCAGGGCGGGGAATCAGCCCCAGCATTTT.

The chain is built from TRBV10-3 and TRBJ2-1, with unresolved D. Germline V lookup: CDR1 ENHRY, CDR2 SYGVKD. The V end was cut by 9 bases, the J end by 0 bases, with 18 bases between. The CDR3 sequence is 16 residues long. The CDR3 region has the DNA TGTGCCATTTCTCCTTCCGACACCAGCTCCTACAATGAGCAGTTCTTC. Protein product: CAISPSDTSSYNEQFF.

This clonotype has ten or more counts. V is TRBV7-9 and J is TRBJ2-5; 14 bases line up with TRBD2. Per germline, CDR1 SEHNR and CDR2 FQNEAQ (reference sequence). The CDR3 totals 18 residues. Trimming took 2 bases from V and 4 from J; bases not matched to a gene: 9. CDR3 loop: CASSLRTGTSGSLETQYF. In nucleotides, the CDR3 is TGTGCCAGCAGCTTAAGAACCGGGACTAGCGGGAGTTTAGAGACCCAGTACTTC.